The clone carrying this T cell receptor beta chain showed up many times. Its antigen is as yet unknown. The entry originates in a study of T cells in Graves' hyperthyroidism and ophthalmopathy. The diagnoses drew upon clinical symptoms, serum thyroxine and TRAb, thyroid ultrasound and orbital computed tomography. Isolation of PBMCs was performed on 8.5 to 10 ml fresh peripheral blood. There were TCR beta CDR3 regions amplified from RNA transcripts. HTBI primers drove first-round RT-PCR of the TCR CDR3. TCRdb called the multiplex PCR reads again in MiXCR, with one record for every CDR3 protein. This table has 450,000 to 650,000 distinct CDR3 sequences, over 12% appearing once. Regarding the study as a whole: Most expanded thyroid clonotypes above 0.001 also appeared in blood.

Sequenced material: blood. The receptor was derived from a woman aged 18 to 35 with Graves' ophthalmopathy.

The CDR3 sequence is CASSPRTSGRAADTQYF. In DNA form, the CDR3 reads TGTGCCAGCAGCCCCCGGACTAGCGGGAGGGCCGCAGATACGCAGTATTTT. The rearrangement links TRBV7-8 to TRBJ2-3; 15 positions match TRBD2. With 5 bases clipped from V and 4 bases from J, the junction kept 7 bases outside the gene matches. CDR3 length: 17 amino acids. Germline V lookup: CDR1 SGHVS, CDR2 FQNEAQ.